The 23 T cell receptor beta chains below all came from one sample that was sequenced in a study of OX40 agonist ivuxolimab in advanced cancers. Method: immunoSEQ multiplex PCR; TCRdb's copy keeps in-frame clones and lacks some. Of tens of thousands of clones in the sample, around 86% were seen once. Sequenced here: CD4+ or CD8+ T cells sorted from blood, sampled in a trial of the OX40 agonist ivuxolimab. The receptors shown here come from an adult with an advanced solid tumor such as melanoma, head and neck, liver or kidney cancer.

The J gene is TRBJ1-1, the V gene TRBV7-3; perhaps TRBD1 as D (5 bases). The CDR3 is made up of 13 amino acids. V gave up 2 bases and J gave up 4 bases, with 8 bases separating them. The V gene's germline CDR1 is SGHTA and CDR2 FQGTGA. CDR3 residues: CASSLLGVTEAFF. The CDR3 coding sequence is TGTGCCAGCAGCTTATTGGGGGTCACTGAAGCTTTCTTT.

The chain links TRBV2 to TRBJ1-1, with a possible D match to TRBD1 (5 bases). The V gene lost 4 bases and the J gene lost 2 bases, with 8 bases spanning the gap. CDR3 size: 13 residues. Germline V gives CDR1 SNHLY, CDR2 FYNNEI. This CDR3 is CASSGGLNTEAFF. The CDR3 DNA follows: TGTGCCAGCAGTGGGGGACTTAACACTGAAGCTTTCTTT.

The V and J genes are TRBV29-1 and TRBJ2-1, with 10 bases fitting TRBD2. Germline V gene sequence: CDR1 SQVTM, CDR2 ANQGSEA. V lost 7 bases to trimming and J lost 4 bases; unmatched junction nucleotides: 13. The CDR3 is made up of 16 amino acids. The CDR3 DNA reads TGCAGCGCTGGTACAGGCAAGCGGGAGGGTTACAATGAGCAGTTCTTC. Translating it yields CSAGTGKREGYNEQFF.

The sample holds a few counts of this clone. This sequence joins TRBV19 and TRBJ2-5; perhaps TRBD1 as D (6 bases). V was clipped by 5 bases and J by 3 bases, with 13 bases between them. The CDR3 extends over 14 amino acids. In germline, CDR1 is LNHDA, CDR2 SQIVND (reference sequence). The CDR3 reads CASSPQGKKETQYF. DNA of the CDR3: TGTGCCAGTAGTCCTCAGGGGAAAAAAGAGACCCAGTACTTC.

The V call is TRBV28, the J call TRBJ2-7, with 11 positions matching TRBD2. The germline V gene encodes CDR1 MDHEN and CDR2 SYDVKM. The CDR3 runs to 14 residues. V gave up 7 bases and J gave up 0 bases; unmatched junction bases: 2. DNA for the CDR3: TGTGCCAGCAAAACTAGCGGGAGCTCCTACGAGCAGTACTTC. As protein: CASKTSGSSYEQYF.

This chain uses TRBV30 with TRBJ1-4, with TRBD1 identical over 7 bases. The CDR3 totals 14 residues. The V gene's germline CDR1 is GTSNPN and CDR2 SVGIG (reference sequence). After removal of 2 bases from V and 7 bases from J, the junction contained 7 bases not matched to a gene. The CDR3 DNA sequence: TGTGCCTGGAGTCCTACTCGACAGGGTGAAAAACTGTTTTTT. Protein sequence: CAWSPTRQGEKLFF.

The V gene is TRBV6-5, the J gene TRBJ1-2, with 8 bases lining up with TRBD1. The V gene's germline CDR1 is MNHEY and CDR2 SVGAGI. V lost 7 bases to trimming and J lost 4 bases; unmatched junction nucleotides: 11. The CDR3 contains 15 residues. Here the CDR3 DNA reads TGTGCCAGCACCACCAAACGCACAGGGGGCTATGGCTACACCTTC. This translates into CASTTKRTGGYGYTF.

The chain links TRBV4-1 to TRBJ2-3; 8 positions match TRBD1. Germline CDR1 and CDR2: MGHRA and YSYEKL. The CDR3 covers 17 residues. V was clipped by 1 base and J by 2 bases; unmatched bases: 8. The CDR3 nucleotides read TGCGCCAGCAGCCAAGCCGCGACAGGGGCTCTCACAGATACGCAGTATTTT. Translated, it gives CASSQAATGALTDTQYF.

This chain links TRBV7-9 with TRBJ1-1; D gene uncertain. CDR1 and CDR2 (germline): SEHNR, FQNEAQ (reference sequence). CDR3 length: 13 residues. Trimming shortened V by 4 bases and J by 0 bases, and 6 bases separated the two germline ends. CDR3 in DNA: TGTGCCAGCAGCTATAGGCTGAACACTGAAGCTTTCTTT. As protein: CASSYRLNTEAFF.

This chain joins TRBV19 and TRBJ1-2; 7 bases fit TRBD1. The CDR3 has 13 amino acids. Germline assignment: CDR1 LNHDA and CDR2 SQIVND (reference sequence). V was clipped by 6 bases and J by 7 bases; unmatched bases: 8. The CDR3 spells CASSRDRVVGYTF. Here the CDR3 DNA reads TGTGCCAGTAGCCGAGACAGGGTGGTTGGCTACACCTTC.

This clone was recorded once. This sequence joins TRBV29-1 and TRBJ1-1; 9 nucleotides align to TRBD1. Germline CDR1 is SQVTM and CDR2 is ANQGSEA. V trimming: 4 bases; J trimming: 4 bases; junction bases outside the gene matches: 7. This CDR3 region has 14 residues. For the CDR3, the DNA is TGCAGCGTTGCCCGGACAGGGGCGTCCACTGAAGCTTTCTTT. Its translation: CSVARTGASTEAFF.

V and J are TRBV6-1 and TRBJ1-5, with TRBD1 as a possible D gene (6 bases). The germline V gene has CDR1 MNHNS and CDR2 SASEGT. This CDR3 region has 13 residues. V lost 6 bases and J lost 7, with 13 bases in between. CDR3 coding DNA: TGTGCCAGCAGGGAAACAGGGATACAGCCCCAGCATTTT. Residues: CASRETGIQPQHF.

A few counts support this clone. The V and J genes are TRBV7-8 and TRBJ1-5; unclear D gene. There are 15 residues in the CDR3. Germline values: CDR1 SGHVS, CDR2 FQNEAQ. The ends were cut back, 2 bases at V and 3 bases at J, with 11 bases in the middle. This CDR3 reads CASSLSPGANQPQHF. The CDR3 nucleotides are TGTGCCAGCAGCTTATCTCCGGGAGCCAATCAGCCCCAGCATTTT.

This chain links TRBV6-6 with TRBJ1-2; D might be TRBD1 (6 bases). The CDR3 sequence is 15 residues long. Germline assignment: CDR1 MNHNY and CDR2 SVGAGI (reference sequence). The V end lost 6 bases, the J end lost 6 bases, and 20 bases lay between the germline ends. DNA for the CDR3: TGTGCCAGCAGCGCCGGACAGACTTCTCAGGATGGCTACACCTTC. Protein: CASSAGQTSQDGYTF.

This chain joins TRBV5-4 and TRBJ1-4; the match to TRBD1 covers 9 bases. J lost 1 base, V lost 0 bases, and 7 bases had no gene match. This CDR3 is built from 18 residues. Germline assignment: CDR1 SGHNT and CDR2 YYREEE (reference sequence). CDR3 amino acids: CASSLALDRGGTNEKLFF. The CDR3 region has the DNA TGTGCCAGCAGCTTGGCGCTGGACAGGGGAGGAACTAATGAAAAACTGTTTTTT.

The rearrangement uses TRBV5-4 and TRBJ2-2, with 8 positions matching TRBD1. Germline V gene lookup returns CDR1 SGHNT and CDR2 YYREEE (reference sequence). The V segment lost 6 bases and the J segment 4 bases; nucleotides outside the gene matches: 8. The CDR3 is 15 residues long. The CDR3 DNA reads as TGTGCCAGCACCCTGGACAGGGTTGGCACCGGGGAGCTGTTTTTT. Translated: CASTLDRVGTGELFF.

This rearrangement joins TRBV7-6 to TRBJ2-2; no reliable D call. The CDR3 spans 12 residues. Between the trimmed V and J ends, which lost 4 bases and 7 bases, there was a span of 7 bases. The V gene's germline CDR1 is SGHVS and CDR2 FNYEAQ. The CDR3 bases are TGTGCCAGCAGCTGGCATAACGGGGAGCTGTTTTTT. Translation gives CASSWHNGELFF.

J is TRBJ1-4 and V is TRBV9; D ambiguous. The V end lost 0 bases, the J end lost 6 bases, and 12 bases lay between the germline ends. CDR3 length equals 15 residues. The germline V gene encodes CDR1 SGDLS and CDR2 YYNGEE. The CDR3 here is CASSVGARVDEKLFF. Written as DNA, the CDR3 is TGTGCCAGCAGCGTAGGGGCTCGGGTGGATGAAAAACTGTTTTTT.

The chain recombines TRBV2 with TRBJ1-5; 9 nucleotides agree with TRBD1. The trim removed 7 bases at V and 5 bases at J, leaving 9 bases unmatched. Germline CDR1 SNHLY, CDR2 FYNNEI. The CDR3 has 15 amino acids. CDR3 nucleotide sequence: TGTGCCAGCAATTCGGGACAGGGCGAGTATCAGCCCCAGCATTTT. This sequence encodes CASNSGQGEYQPQHF.

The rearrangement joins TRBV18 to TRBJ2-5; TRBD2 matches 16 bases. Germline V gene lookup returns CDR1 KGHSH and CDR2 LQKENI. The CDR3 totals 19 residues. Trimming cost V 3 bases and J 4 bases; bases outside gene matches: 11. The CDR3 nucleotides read TGTGCCAGCTCACCGGACCTGGGACTAGCGGGGGGGCAGAGAGAGACCCAGTACTTC. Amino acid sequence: CASSPDLGLAGGQRETQYF.

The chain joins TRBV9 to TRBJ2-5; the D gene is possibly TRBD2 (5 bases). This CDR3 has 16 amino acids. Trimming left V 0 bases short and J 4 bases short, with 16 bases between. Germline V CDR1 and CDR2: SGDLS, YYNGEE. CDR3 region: CASSVAPLSGAETQYF. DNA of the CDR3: TGTGCCAGCAGCGTAGCACCCTTGAGCGGTGCAGAGACCCAGTACTTC.

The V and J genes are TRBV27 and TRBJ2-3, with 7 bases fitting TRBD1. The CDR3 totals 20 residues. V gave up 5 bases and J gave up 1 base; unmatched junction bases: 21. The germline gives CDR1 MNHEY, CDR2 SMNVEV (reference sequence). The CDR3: CASSPRFSDRIPLGTDTQYF. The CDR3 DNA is TGTGCCAGCAGTCCCCGATTCTCGGACAGGATCCCCTTGGGCACAGATACGCAGTATTTT.

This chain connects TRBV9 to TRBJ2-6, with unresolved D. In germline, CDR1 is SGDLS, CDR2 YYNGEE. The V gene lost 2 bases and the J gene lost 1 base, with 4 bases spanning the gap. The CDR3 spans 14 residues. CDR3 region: CASSVPSGANVLTF. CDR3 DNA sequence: TGTGCCAGCAGCGTCCCATCTGGGGCCAACGTCCTGACTTTC. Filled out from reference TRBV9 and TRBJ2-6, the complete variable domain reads DSGVTQTPKHLITATGQRVTLRCSPRSGDLSVYWYQQSLDQGLQFLIQYYNGEERAKGNILERFSAQQFPDLHSELNLSSLELGDSALYFCASSVPSGANVLTFGAGSRLTVL.